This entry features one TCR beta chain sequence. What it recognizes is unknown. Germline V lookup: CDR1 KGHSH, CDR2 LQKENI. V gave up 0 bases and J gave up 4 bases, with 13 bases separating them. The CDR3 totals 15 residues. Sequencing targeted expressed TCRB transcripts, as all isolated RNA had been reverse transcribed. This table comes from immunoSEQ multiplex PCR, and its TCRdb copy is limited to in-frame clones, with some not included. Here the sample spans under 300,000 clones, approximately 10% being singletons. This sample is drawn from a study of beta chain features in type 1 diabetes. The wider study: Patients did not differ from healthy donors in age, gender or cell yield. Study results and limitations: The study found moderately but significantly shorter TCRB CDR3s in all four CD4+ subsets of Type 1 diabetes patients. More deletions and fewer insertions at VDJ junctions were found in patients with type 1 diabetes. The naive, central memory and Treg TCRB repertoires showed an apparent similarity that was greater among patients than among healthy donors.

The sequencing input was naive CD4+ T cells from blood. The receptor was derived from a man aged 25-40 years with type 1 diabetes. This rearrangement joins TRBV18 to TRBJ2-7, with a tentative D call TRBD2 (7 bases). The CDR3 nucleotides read TGTGCCAGCTCACCACCTGGCAGGGGAGGGTACGAGCAGTACTTC. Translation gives CASSPPGRGGYEQYF.